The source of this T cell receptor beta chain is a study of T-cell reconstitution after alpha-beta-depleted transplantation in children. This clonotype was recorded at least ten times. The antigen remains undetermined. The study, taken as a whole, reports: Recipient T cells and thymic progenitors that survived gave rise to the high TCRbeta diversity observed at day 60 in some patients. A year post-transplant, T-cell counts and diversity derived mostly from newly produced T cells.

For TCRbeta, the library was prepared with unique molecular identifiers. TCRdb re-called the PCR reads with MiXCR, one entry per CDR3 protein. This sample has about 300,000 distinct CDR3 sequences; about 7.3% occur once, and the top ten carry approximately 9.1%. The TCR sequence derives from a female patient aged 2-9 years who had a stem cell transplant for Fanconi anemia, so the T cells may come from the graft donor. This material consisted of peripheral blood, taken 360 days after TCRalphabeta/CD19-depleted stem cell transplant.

CDR3 region: CASSQVGTYEQYF. The CDR3 DNA reads TGTGCCAGCTCACAGGTCGGAACCTACGAGCAGTACTTC. The V gene is TRBV18, the J gene TRBJ2-7; D not resolved. The CDR3 has 13 amino acids. The germline V and J ends were trimmed by 4 bases and 2 bases, with 9 bases remaining between them. Germline V gene data show CDR1 as KGHSH and CDR2 as LQKENI.